A single TCR beta chain is shown here with its context. The data were obtained in a study of blood T cell repertoires in COVID-19. For the study at large: Acute-phase and convalescent COVID-19 samples originated in the United States, Italy and Spain. In each case, the material was cDNA or gDNA derived from T cells, B-cell-depleted T cells, or PBMCs.

Germline assignment: CDR1 KGHSH and CDR2 LQKENI. V lost 5 bases, J lost 4 bases, and 3 bases stayed unmatched. This CDR3 comprises 13 residues. In the original processing: Reference gene primer amplification in the assay estimated nucleated cell counts. Assay: immunoSEQ multiplex PCR; the TCRdb copy retains only in-frame clones and omits some. V, J and clone size were drawn from that table, and D and trimming were deduced from the DNA. The sample lists 100,000 to 110,000 clones, 70% to 80% occurring once. This clonotype was obtained from a woman between 65 and 79 years old with acute or convalescent COVID-19. The chain links TRBV18 to TRBJ1-1; 8 nucleotides match TRBD1. The specimen was peripheral blood. DNA of the CDR3: TGTGCCAGCTCATCAACAGGGGGCACTGAAGCTTTCTTT. Translated, it gives CASSSTGGTEAFF.